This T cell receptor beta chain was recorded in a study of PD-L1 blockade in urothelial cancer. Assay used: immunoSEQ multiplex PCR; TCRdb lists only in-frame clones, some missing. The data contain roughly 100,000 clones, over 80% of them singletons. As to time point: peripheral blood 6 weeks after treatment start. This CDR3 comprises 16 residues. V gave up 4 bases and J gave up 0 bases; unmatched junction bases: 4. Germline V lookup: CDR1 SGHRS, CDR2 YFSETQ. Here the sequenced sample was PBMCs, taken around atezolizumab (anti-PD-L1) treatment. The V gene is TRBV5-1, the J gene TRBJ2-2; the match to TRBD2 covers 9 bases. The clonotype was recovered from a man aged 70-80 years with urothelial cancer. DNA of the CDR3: TGCGCCAGCAGCCCTAGACTAGCGGCGAACACCGGGGAGCTGTTTTTT. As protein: CASSPRLAANTGELFF.